Each of the 25 T cell receptor beta chains below was sequenced from the same sample in a study of regulatory T cells in long-lasting Graves disease. Arm-PCR of CDR3 regions with iRepertoire HTBI primers generated TCR beta libraries. A single record per CDR3 protein comes from TCRdb applying MiXCR to the multiplex PCR reads. In the table there are 600,000 to 850,000 distinct CDR3 sequences, approximately 29% of which are singletons. Time point here: persistent/refractory GD, antithyroid drugs over 5 years with positive TRAb. Scientists built the TCR library using RNA that was extracted from PBMCs. The sequencing used peripheral blood mononuclear cells (PBMCs), collected when the disease was refractory, from a patient treated with antithyroid drugs. Receptor source: a female donor with Graves disease.

The chain recombines TRBV7-6 with TRBJ1-5; D may be TRBD1 (5 bases). The germline CDR1 and CDR2 sequences are SGHVS and FNYEAQ. The CDR3 runs to 17 residues. The V end was cut by 2 bases, the J end by 5 bases, with 19 bases between. CDR3 in amino acids: CASSLFWGRRSDQPQHF. CDR3 nucleotides: TGTGCCAGCAGCTTATTTTGGGGACGTCGAAGTGATCAGCCCCAGCATTTT.

This clonotype was seen only a few times. This rearrangement joins TRBV13 to TRBJ2-5; 12 bases map to TRBD2. The CDR3 is 15 amino acids. Germline V lookup: CDR1 PRHDT, CDR2 FYEKMQ (reference sequence). The trim removed 5 bases at V and 3 bases at J, leaving 4 bases unmatched. CDR3 loop: CASSARTSGKETQYF. Here the CDR3 DNA reads TGTGCCAGCAGCGCCCGGACTAGCGGGAAAGAGACCCAGTACTTC.

This clonotype has ten or more counts. The chain links TRBV2 to TRBJ1-4; possibly TRBD1 for D (6 bases). Looked up from germline, CDR1 is SNHLY and CDR2 is FYNNEI. The V end was cut by 6 bases, the J end by 0 bases, with 38 bases between. The CDR3 contains 24 residues. In DNA, the CDR3 is TGTGCCAGCAGAGGATCCCGGGGCCAGCCTAAAAATTCCGTCAGGGGAGCAACTAATGAAAAACTGTTTTTT. Its protein is CASRGSRGQPKNSVRGATNEKLFF.

In this sample, this clonotype turned up many times. The chain employs TRBV12-3 or TRBV12-4 and TRBJ2-7; the match to TRBD1 covers 8 bases. V shed 5 bases, J shed 0 bases, and the junction held 6 bases outside the gene matches. The CDR3 totals 15 residues. The DNA for the CDR3 is TGTGCCAGCAGTGCCCGACAGGGGAGCTCCTACGAGCAGTACTTC. This translates into CASSARQGSSYEQYF.

This clonotype was recorded only once. The chain employs TRBV5-4 and TRBJ2-1, with 7 nucleotides matching TRBD2. The germline CDR1 and CDR2 sequences are SGHNT and YYREEE (reference sequence). The V and J ends lost 0 bases and 4 bases, in that order; junction bases with no gene match: 7. This CDR3 spans 16 amino acids. CDR3 in amino acids: CASSLVGREGYNEQFF. The CDR3, as DNA: TGTGCCAGCAGCTTGGTTGGGAGGGAGGGGTACAATGAGCAGTTCTTC.

The V gene is TRBV28, the J gene TRBJ1-5, with 10 bases lining up with TRBD1. Germline loops: CDR1 MDHEN, CDR2 SYDVKM. Germline trimming cut 5 bases from V and 6 bases from J; bases unmatched to any gene: 10. The CDR3 contains 16 residues. This CDR3 reads CASSPRRTGGGQPQHF. The CDR3 DNA sequence: TGTGCCAGCAGTCCCAGGAGGACAGGGGGAGGTCAGCCCCAGCATTTT.

This clonotype was counted ten times or more. The chain links TRBV20-1 to TRBJ2-5, with 9 bases matching TRBD1. The germline V gene encodes CDR1 DFQATT and CDR2 SNEGSKA (reference sequence). The CDR3 runs 13 residues. The V segment lost 6 bases and the J segment 5 bases; nucleotides outside the gene matches: 7. CDR3 coding DNA: TGCAGTGCGCCACAGGGGGCGAAGGAGACCCAGTACTTC. This sequence encodes CSAPQGAKETQYF.

The V gene is TRBV7-2, the J gene TRBJ2-7, with 12 bases that match TRBD2. CDR1 and CDR2 (germline): SGHTA, FQGNSA. The junction had 4 bases not matched to a gene; V was cut back by 0 bases and J by 1 base. The CDR3 length is 17 residues. The CDR3 coding sequence is TGTGCCAGCAGCTTAGCCGGGACTAGCGGGCTTTCCTACGAGCAGTACTTC. Translating it yields CASSLAGTSGLSYEQYF.

The chain has TRBV20-1 and TRBJ1-1; D not certain. There are 11 residues in the CDR3. Trimming cost V 6 bases and J 3 bases, with 8 bases left between them. The V gene's germline CDR1 is DFQATT and CDR2 SNEGSKA (reference sequence). CDR3 protein: CSAFMDTEAFF. The CDR3 DNA reads TGCAGTGCCTTTATGGACACTGAAGCTTTCTTT.

This clonotype has just a few counts. Relative to the germline gene, one junction end is altered; a read error may explain this. This sequence joins TRBV20-1 and TRBJ1-2, with D perhaps TRBD1 (6 bases). The CDR3 consists of 13 residues. Germline V gene data show CDR1 as DFQATT and CDR2 as SNEGSKA (reference sequence). DNA of the CDR3: TGCAGCGCTAGAGCGGGGGCAGCCTATGGCTACACCTTC. Translating it yields CSARAGAAYGYTF.

J is TRBJ2-3 and V is TRBV28, with 7 bases matching TRBD2. V lost 6 bases, J lost 2 bases, and 11 bases stayed unmatched. The CDR3 totals 16 residues. The V gene's germline CDR1 is MDHEN and CDR2 SYDVKM. CDR3 protein: CASSPVAGAVTDTQYF. The CDR3 DNA is TGTGCCAGCAGCCCAGTGGCGGGAGCCGTCACAGATACGCAGTATTTT.

The chain couples TRBV25-1 to TRBJ1-1; D might be TRBD1 (5 bases). Trimming cost V 9 bases and J 1 base, with 18 bases left between them. Germline CDR1 reads MGHDK; CDR2 reads SYGVNS. The CDR3 covers 15 residues. The CDR3 nucleotides read TGTGCCAGTAGCCGCGGCGGGGCAACGAACACTGAAGCTTTCTTT. It yields the protein CASSRGGATNTEAFF.

This clonotype was recorded a few times. CDR3 in DNA: TGTGCCAGCAGCACCTGGACAGGGGGCGGCTACACCTTC. Amino acids: CASSTWTGGGYTF. This chain connects TRBV7-9 to TRBJ1-2; 11 bases match TRBD1. Germline CDR1 reads SEHNR; CDR2 reads FQNEAQ (reference sequence). The CDR3 length is 13 residues. Trimming removed 5 bases from V and 8 bases from J; junction bases left unmatched: 4.

This clonotype was seen just once. The V gene is TRBV28, the J gene TRBJ1-2, with 7 positions matching TRBD1. Germline assignment: CDR1 MDHEN and CDR2 SYDVKM. The length of the CDR3 is 15 residues. The V and J ends lost 6 bases and 4 bases, in that order; junction bases with no gene match: 11. The CDR3 protein is CASSPRQGEFYGYTF. The CDR3 bases are TGTGCCAGCAGCCCACGGCAGGGGGAATTCTATGGCTACACCTTC.

The chain couples TRBV6-4 to TRBJ2-4; perhaps TRBD1 as D (6 bases). Germline V gene data show CDR1 as MRHNA and CDR2 as SNTAGT. Trimming pared 5 bases from V and 0 bases from J, leaving 11 bases between. There are 15 residues in the CDR3. The CDR3 sequence is CASSYRDLAKNIQYF. The CDR3 DNA reads TGTGCCAGCAGTTACAGGGACCTAGCCAAAAACATTCAGTACTTC.

As for this clonotype: A read error may account for a junction end that differs from germline. The chain combines TRBV27 with TRBJ2-7; TRBD2 matches at 15 bases. CDR1 is MNHEY, CDR2 SMNVEV, per germline (reference sequence). CDR3 size: 18 residues. The CDR3 DNA is TGTGCCGGCAGTTTAGGACTAGCGGGAGGGCCAGAAACCTACGAGCAGTACTTC. This translates into CAGSLGLAGGPETYEQYF.

The sample holds many counts of this clonotype. This chain links TRBV28 with TRBJ1-1; D unresolved. CDR3 length equals 14 residues. The V and J ends lost 9 bases and 3 bases respectively, with 17 bases between them. Germline assignment: CDR1 MDHEN and CDR2 SYDVKM. The CDR3 DNA reads as TGTGCCAGTAGGGATACTATAACTCACACTGAAGCTTTCTTT. This encodes CASRDTITHTEAFF.

This clonotype was found a few times. The chain combines TRBV6-2 or TRBV6-3 with TRBJ1-5; D remains ambiguous. V lost 8 bases to trimming and J lost 3 bases, with 14 bases between them. In germline, CDR1 is MNHEY, CDR2 SVGEGT. CDR3 size: 14 residues. The CDR3 reads CASSKTTLNQPQHF. CDR3 bases: TGTGCCAGCTCGAAGACAACGCTCAATCAGCCCCAGCATTTT.

The J gene is TRBJ1-2, the V gene TRBV28; 11 nucleotides match TRBD1. This CDR3 is built from 15 residues. In germline, CDR1 is MDHEN, CDR2 SYDVKM. V gave up 4 bases and J gave up 5 bases; unmatched junction bases: 6. Written as DNA, the CDR3 is TGTGCCAGCAGTTCCCCCGGACAGGGGGCTTATGGCTACACCTTC. It yields the protein CASSSPGQGAYGYTF.

This clonotype was counted between two and nine times. The V call is TRBV5-6, the J call TRBJ2-2, with 9 bases aligning to TRBD2. This CDR3 region has 17 residues. Per the germline V gene, CDR1 is SGHDT and CDR2 is YYEEEE. V dropped 2 bases and J dropped 3; count of bases not matched to a gene: 8. CDR3 coding DNA: TGTGCCAGCAGCTTTCCCCTAAGACTAGCGGACACCGGGGAGCTGTTTTTT. It translates to CASSFPLRLADTGELFF.

This clonotype came up many times. The rearrangement links TRBV12-3 or TRBV12-4 to TRBJ2-7; perhaps TRBD2 as D (6 bases). Trimming took 1 base from V and 6 from J, leaving 10 bases between them. The CDR3 loop spans 13 amino acids. The CDR3 spells CASSLVRGGEQYF. DNA of the CDR3: TGTGCCAGCAGTTTAGTGCGGGGAGGCGAGCAGTACTTC.

This clonotype turned up a few times. The chain uses TRBV5-1 and TRBJ2-1; 7 bases are a match to TRBD2. Germline V gene data show CDR1 as SGHRS and CDR2 as YFSETQ. The ends lost 3 bases at V and 5 bases at J; junction bases unmatched: 8. The CDR3 sequence is 15 residues long. DNA of the CDR3: TGCGCCAGCAGCTCAGGACTAGGTAGCGACAATGAGCAGTTCTTC. Its translation: CASSSGLGSDNEQFF.

As regards this clonotype: A far larger clone is a single base away, which makes a read error likely. The chain recombines TRBV7-9 with TRBJ1-2; TRBD1 might be the D (6 bases). This CDR3 is built from 13 residues. Germline lookup yields CDR1 SEHNR and CDR2 FQNEAQ (reference sequence). The CDR3 loop reads CASSLDSNYGHTF. The CDR3 DNA sequence: TGTGCCAGCAGCTTGGACAGTAACTATGGCCACACCTTC.

This chain links TRBV12-3 or TRBV12-4 with TRBJ2-6, with 7 bases lining up with TRBD2. V trimming: 5 bases; J trimming: 0 bases; junction bases outside the gene matches: 10. The CDR3 runs to 18 residues. CDR3 sequence reads: CASSLRGLLTSGANVLTF. The CDR3 bases are TGTGCCAGCAGTCTCCGGGGACTATTAACCTCTGGGGCCAACGTCCTGACTTTC.

The chain is built from TRBV30 and TRBJ2-2, with TRBD2 matching over 11 bases. Trimming cost V 4 bases and J 7 bases; bases outside gene matches: 11. The germline gives CDR1 GTSNPN, CDR2 SVGIG (reference sequence). The length of the CDR3 is 16 residues. CDR3 DNA sequence: TGTGCCTGGAAGCCTCTGGAACTAGCGGGAGTCGGGGAGCTGTTTTTT. Translating gives CAWKPLELAGVGELFF. The entire variable domain, with the rest obtained from reference TRBV30 and TRBJ2-2, is as follows: SQTIHQWPATLVQPVGSPLSLECTVEGTSNPNLYWYRQAAGRGLQLLFYSVGIGQISSEVPQNLSASRPQDRQFILSSKKLLLSDSGFYLCAWKPLELAGVGELFFGEGSRLTVL.